The following is a TCR beta chain sequence with its context. This CDR3 has 16 amino acids. The data are from a study of cytotoxic CD8 clonotypes in ibrutinib-treated CLL. TCRdb's copy holds only in-frame clones and misses some; the assay was immunoSEQ multiplex PCR. Of some 61,000 clones listed, under 70% are singletons. This specimen was PBMCs, taken after 12 months of ibrutinib treatment. The V and J genes are TRBV21-1 and TRBJ1-5; the table's D call TRBD1 went unverified against the DNA. TRBV21-1 is a listed pseudogene. The receptor's source is a human donor with chronic lymphocytic leukemia. For the CDR3, the DNA is TGTGCCAGCAACTTAGGGGGCTGGTTATGCAATCAGCCCCAGCATTTT. Protein: CASNLGGWLCNQPQHF.